Listed below are T cell receptor beta chains from one sample, sequenced in a study of cytotoxic CD8 clonotypes in ibrutinib-treated CLL. The data were produced by immunoSEQ multiplex PCR, yet TCRdb's version contains in-frame clones alone and is incomplete. The table includes 60,000 to 95,000 clones, over 65% detected once. The source material was PBMCs, sampled after 24 months of ibrutinib treatment. The receptor set was obtained from a human donor with chronic lymphocytic leukemia. The CDR3 runs from the conserved cysteine through the conserved F or W. D genes are given only for firm matches. Expanded clones are given a class, and other clones once, few, many or no size at all.

clone_size j_call v_call d_call cdr3_nt cdr3_aa
. TRBJ2-7 TRBV7-3 TRBD1 TGTGCCAGCAGCTTAGGGGACAGGGGCAACGAGCAGTACTTC CASSLGDRGNEQYF
. TRBJ1-5 TRBV19 . TGTGCCAGTAGTCACAGGGTTGGTCAGCCCCAGCATTTT CASSHRVGQPQHF
. TRBJ1-2 TRBV18 TRBD1 TGTGCCAGCTCATCGGACAGGGGGTATGGCTACACCTTC CASSSDRGYGYTF
once TRBJ2-3 TRBV28 . TGTGCCAGCAGTTTATTGGCTCAGCTTGGTACGCAGTATTTT CASSLLAQLGTQYF
. TRBJ2-1 TRBV6-5 TRBD2 TGTGCCAGCAGTTATCTAGCGGGATCCTCCTACAATGAGCAGTTCTTC CASSYLAGSSYNEQFF
. TRBJ1-4 TRBV7-9 . TGTGCCAGCAGCTTAGATGGTGCAACTAATGAAAAACTGTTTTTT CASSLDGATNEKLFF
. TRBJ1-1 TRBV9 . TGTGCCAGCAGCACCCAGACAGGTAACACTGAAGCTTTCTTT CASSTQTGNTEAFF
. TRBJ1-2 TRBV6-5 . TGTGCCAGCAGTTATAAGGGGGTGGGTGGCTACACCTTC CASSYKGVGGYTF
once TRBJ1-4 TRBV7-9 . TGTGCCAGCAGCTTAGATACAGGCAGAAATGAAAAACTGTTTTTT CASSLDTGRNEKLFF
. TRBJ1-2 TRBV27 . TGTGCCAGCAAATACCAAATAGACTATGGCTACACCTTC CASKYQIDYGYTF
. TRBJ2-4 TRBV28 . TGTGCCAGCAGCCCCCCCGCCAAAAACATTCAGTACTTC CASSPPAKNIQYF
. TRBJ2-7 TRBV19 . TGTGCCAGTAGCAGCCTGGACCCGCCCTACGAGCAGTACTTC CASSSLDPPYEQYF
. TRBJ2-7 TRBV2 TRBD1 TGTGCCAGCACGGCCTGGGACAGGGTCAAGCAGTACTTC CASTAWDRVKQYF
. TRBJ1-4 TRBV29-1 . TGCAGCGCCGAAGGAGGCGAAAAACTGTTTTTT CSAEGGEKLFF
. TRBJ2-3 TRBV5-8 . TGTGCCAGCAGGCAAACTAGCACAGATACGCAGTATTTT CASRQTSTDTQYF
few TRBJ1-4 TRBV5-1 TRBD1 TGCGCCAGCAGCTTGGGATTGATGCGCGACAGGGAGGAAAAACTGTTTTTT CASSLGLMRDREEKLFF
. TRBJ2-2 TRBV6-5 . TGTGCCAGCAGTTACCGGACCGGGGAGCTGTTTTTT CASSYRTGELFF
. TRBJ2-7 TRBV10-3 . TGTGCCATCAGTTCCTCATCCTACGAGCAGTACTTC CAISSSSYEQYF
. TRBJ2-5 TRBV10-1 TRBD1 TGCGCCAGCAGGCCTTCTACGGGACAGCAAGAGACCCAGTACTTC CASRPSTGQQETQYF
. TRBJ2-7 TRBV28 TRBD2 TGTGCCAGCAGTTTGAATAGCGGGAGCAGAGGCGAGCAGTACTTC CASSLNSGSRGEQYF
once TRBJ1-5 TRBV9 TRBD1 TGTGCCAGCAGCGTAGGACAGGGGGATCAGCCCCAGCATTTT CASSVGQGDQPQHF
. TRBJ2-3 TRBV10-3 TRBD1 TGTGCCATCAGCCAAATGACAGGGGGGAGCACAGATACGCAGTATTTT CAISQMTGGSTDTQYF
few TRBJ2-1 TRBV11-3 . TGTGCCAGCAGTCCCACCACTAGCTCCTACAATGAGCAGTTCTTC CASSPTTSSYNEQFF
. TRBJ2-2 TRBV15 . TGTGCCACCAGCAGAGATCCGGGACTCCGTGGCGGGGAGCTGTTTTTT CATSRDPGLRGGELFF
. TRBJ1-4 TRBV15 . TGTGCCACCAGCAGAGATCGCCAGACTGGGGAAAAACTGTTTTTT CATSRDRQTGEKLFF
once TRBJ2-2 TRBV5-1 . TGCGCCAGCAGCTTGGGAAACACCGGGGAGCTGTTTTTT CASSLGNTGELFF
. TRBJ2-2 TRBV30 TRBD2 TGTGCCTGGAGGACCCGGGGGGGCCTTCACACCGGGGAGCTGTTTTTT CAWRTRGGLHTGELFF
. TRBJ2-1 TRBV27 . TGTGCCAGCAGTTTATCGATGGACCGGAATGAGCAGTTCTTC CASSLSMDRNEQFF
. TRBJ2-1 TRBV15 TRBD1 TGTGCCACCAGCGAAACAGGGGGTGAGCAGTTCTTC CATSETGGEQFF
. TRBJ2-3 TRBV7-9 TRBD1 TGTGCCAGCAGCCGATTAGAGACAGGGAGCACAGATACGCAGTATTTT CASSRLETGSTDTQYF
few TRBJ2-2 TRBV7-9 . TGTGCCAGCAGCGCTCTTGGCACCGGGGAGCTGTTTTTT CASSALGTGELFF
. TRBJ2-7 TRBV28 TRBD1 TGTGCCAGCAGCACTAGGGGGCCGAGGAGGAGAGGTGAGCAGTACTTC CASSTRGPRRRGEQYF
large TRBJ2-7 TRBV11-2 . TGTGCCAGCAGCTTGCCCGGGATATACGAGCAGTACTTC CASSLPGIYEQYF
. TRBJ1-1 TRBV7-2 . TGTGCCAGCAGCTTAATAACGGCTAACACTGAAGCTTTCTTT CASSLITANTEAFF
. TRBJ2-1 TRBV2 TRBD2 TGTGCCAGCAGTGAAGAAGAGGGAAGCGGGAGGTCCTACAATGAGCAGTTCTTC CASSEEEGSGRSYNEQFF
. TRBJ2-2 TRBV15 TRBD1 TGTGCCACCAGCCCCCGGGACAGGGCGTTCGCGAACACCGGGGAGCTGTTTTTT CATSPRDRAFANTGELFF
few TRBJ2-2 TRBV7-3 . TGTGCCAGCAGCTTGTGGGGCAGGGGTGACACCGGGGAGCTGTTTTTT CASSLWGRGDTGELFF
. TRBJ2-7 TRBV4-2 TRBD1 TGTGCCAGCAGCCAAGATGCGACAGGGGGTAGCAACGAGCAGTACTTC CASSQDATGGSNEQYF
. TRBJ2-4 TRBV6-1 TRBD1 TGTGCCAGCAGTGGGGACAGGGACATTCAGTACTTC CASSGDRDIQYF
. TRBJ1-1 TRBV19 . TGTGCCAGTAGTTGGGGCAGGCCTTCTGGCATAATGAACACTGAAGCTTTCTTT CASSWGRPSGIMNTEAFF
once TRBJ2-5 TRBV5-4 TRBD1 TGTGCCAGCAGCCCCCCGGGACAGGGGCAAGAGACCCAGTACTTC CASSPPGQGQETQYF
. TRBJ1-1 TRBV9 . TGTGCCAGCAGCGTAGGTCTGGCAGGGTCCCCGGGCACTGAAGCTTTCTTT CASSVGLAGSPGTEAFF
. TRBJ1-3 TRBV15 . TGTGCCACCAGCAGAGATAGTCGACGTACATGGGAAACTGGAAACACCATATATTTT CATSRDSRRTWETGNTIYF
. TRBJ2-7 TRBV9 . TGTGCCAGCAGCGTAGACCCAAACTCCGGATTCGAGCAGTACTTC CASSVDPNSGFEQYF
. TRBJ1-2 TRBV7-2 . TGTGCCAGCAGCATAAGTCTGACAGAGAACTATGGCTACACCTTC CASSISLTENYGYTF
. TRBJ1-4 TRBV18 . TGTGCCAGCTCACCTCCTGGCAGTGTTAATGAAAAACTGTTTTTT CASSPPGSVNEKLFF
. TRBJ2-4 TRBV16 . TGTGCCAGCAGCCCGGATAGGGTGGGCATTCAGTACTTC CASSPDRVGIQYF
. TRBJ1-2 TRBV5-8 . TGTGCCAGCAGCTCCTTCCGGGGCGCAGTTAACTATGGCTACACCTTC CASSSFRGAVNYGYTF
. TRBJ1-2 TRBV28 . TGTGCCAGCAGCCTCGGGGCAGTCTATGGCTACACCTTC CASSLGAVYGYTF